The T cell receptor (beta chain) under discussion was sequenced for a study of OX40 agonist ivuxolimab in advanced cancers. Turning to the overall study: Ivuxolimab was a fully human IgG2 agonistic monoclonal antibody targeting the costimulatory receptor OX40 (CD134). Intravenous ivuxolimab was administered to patients every 2 weeks at six dose levels: 0.01, 0.1, 0.3, 1.5, 3 and 10 mg/kg. Of the roughly 52 dose-escalation patients, hepatocellular carcinoma was present in approximately 20, melanoma in approximately 15, renal cell carcinoma in 9 and head and neck cancer in 9. In the dose-escalation cohort, about four fifths of patients were male, and the mean age was 60 years with a range of about 20 to 80. Patients were allowed to have had prior anti-PD-1, anti-PD-L1 or anti-CTLA-4 therapy, and 40% of the dose-escalation patients had previously received checkpoint inhibitors. Partial responses occurred in three dose-escalation patients: two with cutaneous melanoma and one with hepatocellular carcinoma. Peripheral TCRbeta sequencing aimed to test whether ivuxolimab altered TCR sequence diversity and caused clonal T-cell expansion. The paper describes the monotherapy dose-escalation part (N = 52 patients) of the phase I trial of ivuxolimab. General study outcomes and caveats: At doses from 0.1 to 3.0 mg/kg, clonal expansion was seen in both CD4+ and CD8+ blood T cells between baseline and week 6. On average, CD8+ T cells showed more expanded clones than CD4+ T cells after ivuxolimab. In the 0.1-3.0 mg/kg groups, partial responders were among the patients with the lowest normalized peripheral clonal expansion, particularly in CD8+ T cells. Which antigens the clonally expanded peripheral T cells were specific for was not determined. Low levels of normalized T-cell clonal expansion were also seen in some patients who did not respond.

Genomic DNA was isolated from the sorted cells so that the TCRbeta CDR3 region could be sequenced. The immunoSEQ Assay was used to sequence the TCRbeta CDR3 regions. The immuneACCESS repertoire file appears here via TCRdb, limited to in-frame rearrangements. These files lack a portion of the clones; in checked studies, under half of the deficit traces to unresolved V genes, and the cause of the others is not known. This sample is represented by about 79,000 clones; 75% to 95% of them were singletons. The ten most abundant clones make up about 6.6% of the sample. In regard to this clone: The antigen this receptor binds is unknown. No base qualities exist here, and no much larger clone lies one base off it.

Patients with a history of autoimmune disease or receiving systemic immunosuppression were excluded from the trial. Peripheral blood for TCR sequencing was drawn from every dose cohort at baseline, at cycle 4 day 1 and at cycle 7 day 1. The samples were drawn from a first-in-human, open-label, multicenter phase I dose-escalation trial of ivuxolimab. Adults with locally advanced or metastatic melanoma, renal cell, hepatocellular, or head and neck squamous cell carcinoma were enrolled in the trial. Before TCR sequencing, CD4+ T cells and CD8+ T cells from peripheral blood were sorted into separate populations. V loses 4 bases, J loses 9 bases, and the germline ends lie 13 bases apart. CDR3 length: 13 amino acids, cysteine to phenylalanine. The DNA shown is the 39-base CDR3, in frame from base 1. Taken from the germline V gene, the CDR1 and CDR2 loops are SGHTA and FQGNSA.

Here the chain combines TRBV7-2 and TRBJ2-1; the D gene lacks a confident call. Specimen: CD4+ or CD8+ T cells sorted from blood, collected in a trial of the OX40 agonist ivuxolimab. The TCR comes from an adult with an advanced solid tumor such as melanoma, head and neck, liver or kidney cancer. For the CDR3, the sequence is CASSSKPYGEQFF. The nucleotide sequence is given as TGTGCCAGCAGCTCCAAACCGTACGGTGAGCAGTTCTTC.